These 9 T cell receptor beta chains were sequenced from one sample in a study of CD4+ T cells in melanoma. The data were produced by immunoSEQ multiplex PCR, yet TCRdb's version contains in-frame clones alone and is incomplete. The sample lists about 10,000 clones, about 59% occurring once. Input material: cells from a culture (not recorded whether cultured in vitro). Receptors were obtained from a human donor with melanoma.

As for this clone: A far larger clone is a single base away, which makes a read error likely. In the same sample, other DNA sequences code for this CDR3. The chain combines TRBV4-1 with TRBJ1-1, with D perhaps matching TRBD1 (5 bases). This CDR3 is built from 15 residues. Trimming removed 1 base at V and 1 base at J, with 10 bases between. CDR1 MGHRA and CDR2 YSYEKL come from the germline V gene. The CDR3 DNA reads TGCGCCAGCAGCCAAGGGGGGGGATGGAACACTGAAGCTTTCTTT. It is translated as CASSQGGGWNTEAFF.

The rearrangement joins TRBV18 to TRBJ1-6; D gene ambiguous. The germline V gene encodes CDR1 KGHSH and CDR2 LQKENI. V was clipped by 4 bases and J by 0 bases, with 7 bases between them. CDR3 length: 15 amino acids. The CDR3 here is CASSHGTSYNSPLHF. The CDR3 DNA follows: TGTGCCAGCTCACACGGCACCTCCTATAATTCACCCCTCCACTTT.

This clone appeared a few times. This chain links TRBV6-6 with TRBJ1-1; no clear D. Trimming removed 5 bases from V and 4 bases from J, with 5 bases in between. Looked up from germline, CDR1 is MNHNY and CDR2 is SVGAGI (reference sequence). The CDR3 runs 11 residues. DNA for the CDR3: TGTGCCAGCAGTCCCTTCACTGAAGCTTTCTTT. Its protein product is CASSPFTEAFF.

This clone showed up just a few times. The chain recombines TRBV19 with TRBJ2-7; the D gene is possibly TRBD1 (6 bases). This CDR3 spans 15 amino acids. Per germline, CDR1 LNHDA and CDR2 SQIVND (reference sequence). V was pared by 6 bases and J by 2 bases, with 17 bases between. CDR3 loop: CASSSRTVGAYEQYF. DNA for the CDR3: TGTGCCAGTAGCAGCCGGACAGTCGGTGCCTACGAGCAGTACTTC.

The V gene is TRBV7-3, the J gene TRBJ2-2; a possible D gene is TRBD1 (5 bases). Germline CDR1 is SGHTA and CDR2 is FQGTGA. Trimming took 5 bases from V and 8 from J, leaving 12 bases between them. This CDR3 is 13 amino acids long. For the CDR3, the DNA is TGTGCCAGCAGCCGTATAGGGGCTGGGGAGCTGTTTTTT. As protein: CASSRIGAGELFF.

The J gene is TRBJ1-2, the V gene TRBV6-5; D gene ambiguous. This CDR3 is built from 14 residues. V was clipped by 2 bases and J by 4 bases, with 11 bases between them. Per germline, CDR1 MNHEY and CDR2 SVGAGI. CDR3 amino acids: CASSYTRAGYGYTF. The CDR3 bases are TGTGCCAGCAGTTACACCCGGGCCGGCTATGGCTACACCTTC.

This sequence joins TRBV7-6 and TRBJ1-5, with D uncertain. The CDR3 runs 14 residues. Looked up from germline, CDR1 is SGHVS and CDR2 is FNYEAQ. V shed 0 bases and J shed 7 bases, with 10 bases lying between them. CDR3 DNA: TGTGCCAGCAGCTTAGCGCTGTTCGGGCAGCCCCAGCATTTT. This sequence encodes CASSLALFGQPQHF.

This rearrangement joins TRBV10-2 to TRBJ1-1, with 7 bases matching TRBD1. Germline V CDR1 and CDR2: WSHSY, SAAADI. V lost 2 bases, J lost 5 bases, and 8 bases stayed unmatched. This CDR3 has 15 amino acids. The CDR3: CASSETQQGRTEAFF. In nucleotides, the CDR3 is TGCGCCAGCAGTGAGACCCAACAGGGGCGGACTGAAGCTTTCTTT.

CDR3 in amino acids: CASNGRGGDTQYF. The CDR3 DNA reads as TGTGCCAGCAATGGGAGGGGCGGAGATACGCAGTATTTT. V usage is TRBV5-4 and J usage is TRBJ2-3; 7 nucleotides match TRBD2. The ends lost 6 bases at V and 5 bases at J; junction bases unmatched: 6. This CDR3 is built from 13 residues. Germline CDR1 reads SGHNT; CDR2 reads YYREEE (reference sequence).